This is a list of T cell receptor beta chains from one sample in a study of response to subunit inactivated influenza vaccine. One entry per CDR3 protein results from TCRdb running MiXCR on the RT-PCR reads. The data contain about 780,000 distinct CDR3 sequences, 18% of them seen just once; the ten biggest clones take up 9.5% to 13%. Sequencing used PBMCs from blood, obtained 5 days after vaccination. These receptors all stem from a man between 45 and 60 years old who received an inactivated influenza vaccine. The conserved cysteine and the conserved F or W are not part of the CDR3 here. A D gene is named only where the DNA matches it firmly.

v_call	d_call	j_call	cdr3_aa
TRBV7-2	TRBD2	TRBJ2-7	ASSPGLAGDKY
TRBV5-6	-	TRBJ2-5	ASRTRGAETQY
TRBV7-9	-	TRBJ2-1	ATTGSSYNEQF
TRBV28	TRBD2	TRBJ2-5	ASSLGGGIGETQY
TRBV5-4	-	TRBJ1-1	ASSFSFPRGEAF
TRBV19	TRBD1	TRBJ2-7	ASSDGQVETYEQY
TRBV7-8	TRBD1	TRBJ2-5	ASSLVPGGETQY
TRBV20-1	TRBD2	TRBJ2-1	SARRWVLAGGGNEQF
TRBV4-3	-	TRBJ2-7	ASSQDGDSASY
TRBV10-3	TRBD2	TRBJ2-5	AISDLAGETQY
TRBV10-3	TRBD1	TRBJ2-2	AIRQDRGANTGELF
TRBV29-1	-	TRBJ2-2	SVDPGGRTGELF
TRBV27	-	TRBJ1-1	ASSLMGRGEAF
TRBV4-1	-	TRBJ2-1	ASSQVGRGTYNEQF
TRBV7-2	-	TRBJ2-7	ANSLASYEQY
TRBV30	-	TRBJ2-7	AWNFEGAYEQY
TRBV20-1	TRBD2	TRBJ2-1	SAPLGTSGDNEQF
TRBV4-3	-	TRBJ2-3	ASSQGGTADTQY
TRBV5-1	-	TRBJ2-6	ASSLRTGYGANVLT
TRBV5-1	-	TRBJ1-1	ASSSTGQGTEAF
TRBV7-6	-	TRBJ2-5	ASSLALQGGETQY
TRBV28	-	TRBJ2-7	ASSLWGGTTIEQY
TRBV24-1	-	TRBJ2-2	ATSDFQVSKNTGELF
TRBV12-3/TRBV12-4	TRBD1	TRBJ2-7	ASSPGTAPYEQY
TRBV15	TRBD1	TRBJ2-7	ATSTTDRDSYEQY
TRBV7-8	-	TRBJ2-3	ASSPLIVGGTDRQY
TRBV5-6	TRBD1	TRBJ1-2	ASSLNRGNGYT
TRBV7-2	TRBD1	TRBJ1-5	ASSLGIGGASNQPQH
TRBV7-9	TRBD1	TRBJ1-4	ASSLPSNRGRNEKLF
TRBV20-1	TRBD2	TRBJ2-7	SARGGRGILGEQY
TRBV6-1	-	TRBJ2-3	ASKQARWDTQY
TRBV29-1	-	TRBJ1-5	SVDAGSLTFYSNQPQH
TRBV12-3/TRBV12-4	-	TRBJ2-2	ASAYRDQNTGELF
TRBV12-3/TRBV12-4	-	TRBJ1-1	ASSLQGVDAF
TRBV24-1	-	TRBJ2-4	ATSGTENIQY
TRBV7-9	-	TRBJ2-2	ASSPYVQETTGELF
TRBV7-8	TRBD2	TRBJ2-3	ASSLVTSGTSDTQY
TRBV12-3/TRBV12-4	-	TRBJ2-1	ASSPVGGSYNEQF
TRBV10-3	-	TRBJ2-3	AISATASSTDTQY
TRBV11-2	TRBD2	TRBJ2-5	ASSLEGVTSGTQETQY
TRBV6-5	-	TRBJ2-5	VSSWAGAAQETQY
TRBV9	-	TRBJ2-1	ASSPYGVGEQF
TRBV11-1	TRBD2	TRBJ2-3	ASSLVFSGGKITDTQY
TRBV7-9	-	TRBJ2-2	ASSLGTLSGELF
TRBV12-3/TRBV12-4	-	TRBJ2-3	ASRTGVITDTQY
TRBV7-3	-	TRBJ2-3	ASSLSVEDTQY
TRBV5-1	-	TRBJ2-1	ASSNGGGTYNEQF
TRBV3-1	-	TRBJ1-2	ASNFRVGGDYGYT
TRBV7-3	-	TRBJ2-3	ASSLMGAGTDTQY
TRBV29-1	-	TRBJ2-3	SVELAKAYTDTQY
TRBV29-1	TRBD2	TRBJ2-1	SVRGTSGPTVRNEQF
TRBV7-8	-	TRBJ2-3	ASSPRGASRTDTQY
TRBV20-1	TRBD2	TRBJ2-1	SASPGLAHNEQF
TRBV11-2	-	TRBJ1-2	ASSLELPPTNYGYT
TRBV7-2	TRBD2	TRBJ2-1	ASRFSGSNEQF
TRBV3-1	-	TRBJ1-2	ASSQDSGSGYT
TRBV12-3/TRBV12-4	TRBD1	TRBJ1-1	ASSLSGTGTEAF
TRBV12-3/TRBV12-4	-	TRBJ2-5	ASSLSRVWETQY
TRBV9	-	TRBJ2-5	ASSAGTTKGETQY
TRBV29-1	-	TRBJ2-3	SVGGHYTDTQY